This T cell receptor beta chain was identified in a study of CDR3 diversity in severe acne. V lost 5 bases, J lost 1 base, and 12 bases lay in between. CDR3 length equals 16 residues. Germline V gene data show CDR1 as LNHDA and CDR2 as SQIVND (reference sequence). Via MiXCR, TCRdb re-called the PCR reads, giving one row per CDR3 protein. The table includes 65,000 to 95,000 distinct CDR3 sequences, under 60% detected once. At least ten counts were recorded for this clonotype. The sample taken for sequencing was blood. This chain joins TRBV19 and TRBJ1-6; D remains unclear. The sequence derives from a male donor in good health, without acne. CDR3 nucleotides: TGTGCCAGTAGTTCGGGGAGTCGGTCCTATAATTCACCCCTCCACTTT. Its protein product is CASSSGSRSYNSPLHF.